This TCR beta chain was identified during a study of T cell repertoires in cytomegalovirus infection. TCRdb ran MiXCR on the reads and lists one entry per CDR3 protein. The sample carries 170,000 or so distinct CDR3 sequences, about 18% recorded once. Germline assignment: CDR1 SGHVS and CDR2 FQNEAQ. Trimming took 6 bases from V and 2 from J; bases not matched to a gene: 7. There are 15 residues in the CDR3. The source of this sequence is a human donor in good health (CMV status not recorded). Some clones in this sample may be carry-over from other donors' samples. The material sequenced was CD8+ T cells from PBMCs. The chain is built from TRBV7-8 and TRBJ2-3; 8 bases fit TRBD2. The CDR3 reads CASSTRGGITDTQYF. The CDR3 nucleotides read TGTGCCAGCAGTACTCGGGGGGGAATCACAGATACGCAGTATTTT.